The rows below give T cell receptor beta chains drawn from one sample of a study of CXCR3-negative and CXCR3-positive naive CD8 T cells. With the 5' RACE reads reprocessed, TCRdb shows one record per CDR3 protein and no DNA. This sample contains about 53,000 distinct CDR3 sequences. The specimen sequenced was naive CXCR3+ CD8+ T cells from blood. The receptor set was obtained from a human donor in good health. Some clones in this sample may be carry-over from other donors' samples. CDR3s include the opening cysteine and the closing phenylalanine or tryptophan.

TRBJ2-5 TRBV7-9 CASSHPLRGETQYF
TRBJ1-1 TRBV11-2 CASSRPPGGRQAAFF
TRBJ2-1 TRBV13 CASSPFRDPSGDEQFF
TRBJ1-1 TRBV20-1 CSVPRGKNEAFF
TRBJ1-2 TRBV20-1 CSARGGLWTEGWGYTF
TRBJ2-1 TRBV7-2 CASSFIGGAFDEQFF
TRBJ1-5 TRBV10-1 CASSELQNQPQHF
TRBJ2-7 TRBV4-3 CASSHTSGSSYEQYF
TRBJ2-7 TRBV7-3 CASSFYSGYEQYF
TRBJ2-7 TRBV7-9 CASSVPGQGSPYEQYF
TRBJ1-1 TRBV11-1 CASSPLWDRAGNTEAFF
TRBJ2-1 TRBV6-2/TRBV6-3 CASSYLPSGGTYNEQFF
TRBJ2-3 TRBV15 CATSRGTGTDTQYF
TRBJ2-5 TRBV7-8 CASGLVGAQETQYF
TRBJ2-2 TRBV7-8 CASSLGVGDWELFF
TRBJ1-2 TRBV12-3/TRBV12-4 CASSLAPSYGYTF
TRBJ2-3 TRBV29-1 CSAPGQSTDTQYF
TRBJ2-7 TRBV20-1 CSLDGTGVFGEQYF
TRBJ1-1 TRBV5-1 CASSLVTGRIVQDTEAFF
TRBJ1-2 TRBV7-8 CASRHTGDYGYTF
TRBJ2-7 TRBV4-3 CASSQDTTGPYEQYF
TRBJ1-1 TRBV7-3 CASSLRQGNTEAFF
TRBJ2-3 TRBV6-6 CASSYLASRSTDTQYF
TRBJ2-1 TRBV2 CASSDQERYNEQFF
TRBJ2-3 TRBV7-3 CASSQGGGGADTQYF
TRBJ2-1 TRBV6-2/TRBV6-3 CASSYVRNNEQFF
TRBJ2-5 TRBV7-2 CASSLRSRSQETQYF
TRBJ2-2 TRBV6-4 CASSESGTTGELFF
TRBJ2-5 TRBV7-8 CASSLVLGQETQYF
TRBJ1-1 TRBV20-1 CSARDLIGREDTEAFF
TRBJ1-1 TRBV7-8 CASTLGGYGTEAFF
TRBJ2-2 TRBV7-2 CASSPLTGGELFF
TRBJ2-3 TRBV5-1 CASSPSGGTDTQYF
TRBJ2-5 TRBV28 CASSLLSGVQETQYF
TRBJ2-2 TRBV10-3 CAISEQRAGVSTGELFF
TRBJ2-7 TRBV29-1 CSVVQGGVSEQYF
TRBJ2-5 TRBV14 CASSQALSSGGWAETQYF